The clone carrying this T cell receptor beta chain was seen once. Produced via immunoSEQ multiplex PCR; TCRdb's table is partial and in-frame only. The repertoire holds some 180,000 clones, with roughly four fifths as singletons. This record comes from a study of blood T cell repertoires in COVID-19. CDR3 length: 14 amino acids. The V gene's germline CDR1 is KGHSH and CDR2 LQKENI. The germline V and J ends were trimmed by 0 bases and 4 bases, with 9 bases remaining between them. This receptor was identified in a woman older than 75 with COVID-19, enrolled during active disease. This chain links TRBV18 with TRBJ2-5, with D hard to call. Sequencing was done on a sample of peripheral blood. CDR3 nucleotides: TGTGCCAGCTCACCACCCACTTTACGAGAGACCCAGTACTTC. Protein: CASSPPTLRETQYF. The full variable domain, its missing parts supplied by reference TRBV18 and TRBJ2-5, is NAGVMQNPRHLVRRRGQEARLRCSPMKGHSHVYWYRQLPEEGLKFMVYLQKENIIDESGMPKERFSAEFPKEGPSILRIQQVVRGDSAAYFCASSPPTLRETQYFGPGTRLLVL.